This entry lists 4 T cell receptor beta chains sequenced from one sample in a study of immune cell composition in non-small cell lung cancer. Normal lung was sampled as far from the tumour as possible, at least 3 cm. The protocol was immunoSEQ multiplex PCR, while the TCRdb copy is restricted to in-frame clones and leaves out a portion. The sample has about 4,800 clones, over 75% seen once. Source material: non-adjacent lung tissue. Source of these receptors: a human donor with non-small cell lung cancer. Some clones in this sample may be carry-over from other donors' samples.

This clone was counted once. The V gene is TRBV28, the J gene TRBJ2-7; 12 nucleotides align to TRBD2. The CDR3 is 13 amino acids. Per the germline V gene, CDR1 is MDHEN and CDR2 is SYDVKM. The V gene end was trimmed by 7 bases and the J gene end by 3 bases; junction bases not matched to a gene: 1. The CDR3: CASTLAGGYEQYF. In DNA form, the CDR3 reads TGTGCCAGCACACTAGCGGGGGGCTACGAGCAGTACTTC. The whole variable domain, filled in from reference TRBV28 and TRBJ2-7, reads DVKVTQSSRYLVKRTGEKVFLECVQDMDHENMFWYRQDPGLGLRLIYFSYDVKMKEKGDIPEGYSVSREKKERFSLILESASTNQTSMYLCASTLAGGYEQYFGPGTRLTVT.

The chain joins TRBV1 to TRBJ2-7; the listed D gene, TRBD2, was not tested against the DNA. TRBV1 counts as a pseudogene. The CDR3 has 17 amino acids. The CDR3 is CTSSQYLMFAPEYEQYF. In DNA, the CDR3 is TGCACCAGCAGCCAGTACCTAATGTTTGCACCCGAATACGAGCAGTACTTC.

The chain joins TRBV7-6 to TRBJ1-6, with D hard to call. V dropped 5 bases and J dropped 11 bases, with 10 bases sitting between them. Germline CDR1 is SGHVS and CDR2 is FNYEAQ. This CDR3 is 12 amino acids long. CDR3 in amino acids: CASSPPNTPLHF. Written as DNA, the CDR3 is TGTGCCAGCAGCCCGCCCAACACACCCCTCCACTTT. Supplemented by reference TRBV7-6 and TRBJ1-6, the full variable domain reads GAGVSQSPRYKVTKRGQDVALRCDPISGHVSLYWYRQALGQGPEFLTYFNYEAQQDKSGLPNDRFSAERPEGSISTLTIQRTEQRDSAMYRCASSPPNTPLHFGNGTRLTVT.

The rearrangement links TRBV6-5 to TRBJ1-5, with TRBD1 matching over 8 bases. J gave up 6 bases and V 5 bases, and 6 bases lay outside the gene matches. Looked up from germline, CDR1 is MNHEY and CDR2 is SVGAGI. CDR3 length: 14 residues. Here the CDR3 reads CASSITGGGQPQHF. The CDR3 coding sequence is TGTGCCAGCAGTATAACAGGGGGAGGTCAGCCCCAGCATTTT.